The 10 T cell receptor beta chains given below trace back to one sample, sequenced in a study of blood T cell repertoires in COVID-19. Clones were read by immunoSEQ multiplex PCR, and TCRdb kept only the in-frame ones, dropping some. The repertoire holds about 80,000 clones, with 83% as singletons. The source material was peripheral blood. All receptors come from a man of 80 years or more with active or convalescent COVID-19.

The V and J genes are TRBV5-1 and TRBJ1-1, with D perhaps TRBD1 (5 bases). Trimming left V 1 base short and J 7 bases short, with 17 bases between. Germline loops: CDR1 SGHRS, CDR2 YFSETQ. CDR3 size: 15 residues. The CDR3 DNA reads as TGCGCCAGCAGCTTGATGGGGCCAGCGACCGATGAAGCTTTCTTT. It encodes CASSLMGPATDEAFF. The full variable domain, completed using reference TRBV5-1 and TRBJ1-1, is KAGVTQTPRYLIKTRGQQVTLSCSPISGHRSVSWYQQTPGQGLQFLFEYFSETQRNKGNFPGRFSGRQFSNSRSEMNVSTLELGDSALYLCASSLMGPATDEAFFGQGTRLTVV.

The genes are TRBV28 and TRBJ2-7; 8 bases map to TRBD2. The trim removed 4 bases at V and 7 bases at J, leaving 3 bases unmatched. CDR1 is MDHEN, CDR2 SYDVKM, per germline. CDR3 length equals 12 residues. CDR3 in amino acids: CASSSQREEQYF. CDR3 nucleotide sequence: TGTGCCAGCAGTTCTCAGCGGGAGGAGCAGTACTTC.

The chain is built from TRBV12-5 and TRBJ2-2; D is perhaps TRBD2 (5 bases). The CDR3 runs to 16 residues. V was clipped by 4 bases and J by 5 bases, with 17 bases between them. Per the germline V gene, CDR1 is LGHNT and CDR2 is FRNRAP. CDR3 sequence reads: CASGYSRGRETGELFF. The CDR3 nucleotides read TGTGCTAGTGGTTACTCTCGCGGGCGAGAGACCGGGGAGCTGTTTTTT.

This chain joins TRBV28 and TRBJ1-2, with 8 bases identical to TRBD1. The CDR3 covers 15 residues. The germline V gene encodes CDR1 MDHEN and CDR2 SYDVKM. Trimming removed 6 bases from V and 8 bases from J; junction bases left unmatched: 14. The DNA for the CDR3 is TGTGCCAGCAGCTCCTCGACAGGGGCCCTCTGGGGCTACACCTTC. Translated, it gives CASSSSTGALWGYTF.

This chain joins TRBV5-1 and TRBJ2-5, with a tentative D call TRBD1 (6 bases). The CDR3 spans 15 residues. V was trimmed by 0 bases and J by 0 bases, leaving 9 bases between them. CDR1 is SGHRS and CDR2 is YFSETQ in the germline V gene. The CDR3 loop is CASSLEGQYQETQYF. The CDR3 DNA reads as TGCGCCAGCAGCTTGGAAGGACAGTACCAAGAGACCCAGTACTTC. Filled out from reference TRBV5-1 and TRBJ2-5, the complete variable domain reads KAGVTQTPRYLIKTRGQQVTLSCSPISGHRSVSWYQQTPGQGLQFLFEYFSETQRNKGNFPGRFSGRQFSNSRSEMNVSTLELGDSALYLCASSLEGQYQETQYFGPGTRLLVL.

The V call is TRBV9, the J call TRBJ1-3, with 7 bases matching TRBD1. V shed 4 bases and J 0 bases; nucleotides not matched to a gene: 4. This CDR3 contains 15 residues. Per the germline V gene, CDR1 is SGDLS and CDR2 is YYNGEE. For the CDR3, the DNA is TGTGCCAGCAGCTTAGGGACAGTCTCTGGAAACACCATATATTTT. It encodes CASSLGTVSGNTIYF.

The chain links TRBV7-2 to TRBJ2-7; D gene uncertain. V was cut by 5 bases and J by 1 base, with 9 bases left in between. Germline V CDR1 and CDR2: SGHTA, FQGNSA. The CDR3 loop spans 13 amino acids. The DNA for the CDR3 is TGTGCCAGCAGCCCAGGATTTTCCTACGAGCAGTACTTC. It is translated as CASSPGFSYEQYF.

CDR3 in DNA: TGTGCCAGCAGCTTAGGCGGGAGAAATGAGCAGTTCTTC. It encodes CASSLGGRNEQFF. The chain is built from TRBV11-3 and TRBJ2-1; TRBD2 aligns across 7 bases. Germline V gives CDR1 SGHNT, CDR2 YENEEA. CDR3 length equals 13 residues. V lost 1 base, J lost 7 bases, and 1 base stayed unmatched.

The chain carries TRBV6-5 and TRBJ1-1, with unresolved D. V lost 3 bases and J lost 7, with 12 bases in between. CDR3 size: 13 residues. The V gene's germline CDR1 is MNHEY and CDR2 SVGAGI. As DNA, the CDR3 is TGTGCCAGCAGTTATGGAGCGCGCGGTGAAGCTTTCTTT. Translation gives CASSYGARGEAFF.

CDR3 amino acids: CASSQLLRQGAGYGYTF. The CDR3 DNA reads TGTGCCAGCAGTCAACTACTCCGACAGGGGGCGGGCTATGGCTACACCTTC. This sequence joins TRBV28 and TRBJ1-2, with TRBD1 matching 10 bases. The ends lost 5 bases at V and 4 bases at J; junction bases unmatched: 13. The CDR3 spans 17 residues. Germline V CDR1 and CDR2: MDHEN, SYDVKM.